This TCR beta chain came from a study of CD8+CD57+ T cells in acquired aplastic anemia. Overall study results and limits: Both patients and controls carried the same twenty-nine CD8+ CDR3 sequences.

Trimming cost V 5 bases and J 1 base, with 8 bases left between them. Germline V gene data show CDR1 as DFQATT and CDR2 as SNEGSKA (reference sequence). The CDR3 consists of 12 residues. Patients picked for sequencing had shown CD8+CD57+ cell expansion detected by flow cytometry. Genomic DNA templated the TCR beta VDJ and CDR3 profiling. TCRdb re-called the reads with MiXCR, one entry per CDR3 protein. The sample yields around 430,000 distinct CDR3 sequences, around 33% seen once. As concerns this clonotype: The antigen is undetermined.

The chain recombines TRBV20-1 with TRBJ1-1; D not certain. Input material: sorted CD4+, CD8+, or CD8+CD57+ T cells (not recorded which) from PBMCs. The TCR comes from a human donor with aplastic anemia. The chain's CDR3 is CSAYGPNTEAFF. In DNA form, the CDR3 reads TGCAGTGCTTATGGACCGAACACTGAAGCTTTCTTT.